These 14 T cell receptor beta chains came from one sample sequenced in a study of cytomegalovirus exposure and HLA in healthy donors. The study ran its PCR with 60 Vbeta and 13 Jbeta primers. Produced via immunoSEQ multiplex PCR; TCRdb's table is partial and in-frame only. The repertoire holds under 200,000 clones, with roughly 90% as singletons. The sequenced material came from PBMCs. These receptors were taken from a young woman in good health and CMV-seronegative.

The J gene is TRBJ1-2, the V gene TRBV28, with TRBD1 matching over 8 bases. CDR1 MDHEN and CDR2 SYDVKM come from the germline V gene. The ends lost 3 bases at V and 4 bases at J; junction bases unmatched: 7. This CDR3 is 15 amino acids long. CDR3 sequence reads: CASSFLDRGSYGYTF. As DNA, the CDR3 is TGTGCCAGCAGTTTCCTAGACAGGGGCTCCTATGGCTACACCTTC.

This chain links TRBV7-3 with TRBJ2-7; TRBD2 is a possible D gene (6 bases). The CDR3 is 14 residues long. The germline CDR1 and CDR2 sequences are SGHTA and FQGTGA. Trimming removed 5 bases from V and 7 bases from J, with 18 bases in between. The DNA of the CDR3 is TGTGCCAGCAGCCCCGGGACTGCGGGTGGGGAGCAGTACTTC. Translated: CASSPGTAGGEQYF.

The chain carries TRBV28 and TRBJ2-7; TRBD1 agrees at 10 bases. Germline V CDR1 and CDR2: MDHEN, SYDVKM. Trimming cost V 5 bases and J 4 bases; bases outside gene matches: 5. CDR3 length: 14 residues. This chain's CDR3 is CASSDRDRGYEQYF. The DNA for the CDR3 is TGTGCCAGCAGTGACCGGGACAGGGGTTACGAGCAGTACTTC. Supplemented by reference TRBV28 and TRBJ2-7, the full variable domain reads DVKVTQSSRYLVKRTGEKVFLECVQDMDHENMFWYRQDPGLGLRLIYFSYDVKMKEKGDIPEGYSVSREKKERFSLILESASTNQTSMYLCASSDRDRGYEQYFGPGTRLTVT.

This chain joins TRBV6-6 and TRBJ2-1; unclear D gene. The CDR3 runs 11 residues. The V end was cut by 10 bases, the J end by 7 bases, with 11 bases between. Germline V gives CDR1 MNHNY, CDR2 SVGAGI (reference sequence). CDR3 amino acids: CATSQLNEQFF. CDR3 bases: TGTGCCACCAGCCAACTAAATGAGCAGTTCTTC.

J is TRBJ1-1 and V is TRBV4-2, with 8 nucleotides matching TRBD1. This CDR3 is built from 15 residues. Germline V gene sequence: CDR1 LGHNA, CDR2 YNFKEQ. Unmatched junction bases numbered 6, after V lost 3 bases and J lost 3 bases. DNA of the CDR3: TGTGCCAGCAGCCAGAGCTACAGGGGGTACACTGAAGCTTTCTTT. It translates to CASSQSYRGYTEAFF.

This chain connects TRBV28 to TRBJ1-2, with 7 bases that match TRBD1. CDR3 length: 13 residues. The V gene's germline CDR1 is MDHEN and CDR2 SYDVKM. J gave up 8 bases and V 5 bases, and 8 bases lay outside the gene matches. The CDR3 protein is CASSQTGVKGYTF. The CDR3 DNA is TGTGCCAGCAGTCAAACAGGGGTAAAAGGCTACACCTTC.

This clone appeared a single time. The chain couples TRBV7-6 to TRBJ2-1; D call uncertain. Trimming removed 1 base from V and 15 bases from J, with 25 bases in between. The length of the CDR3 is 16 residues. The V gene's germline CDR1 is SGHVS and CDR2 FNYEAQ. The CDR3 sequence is CASSLGYGEAPEEPFF. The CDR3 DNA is TGTGCCAGCAGCTTAGGTTACGGAGAGGCACCCGAAGAACCGTTCTTC.

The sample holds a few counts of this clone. The CDR3 nucleotides are TGTGCCAGCAGCTGGGGGGGGCCGGGTCAGCCCCAGCATTTT. Protein sequence: CASSWGGPGQPQHF. The chain combines TRBV5-5 with TRBJ1-5; perhaps TRBD1 as D (6 bases). Germline V gene lookup returns CDR1 SGHKS and CDR2 YYEKEE (reference sequence). This CDR3 is 14 amino acids long. Trimming cost V 3 bases and J 6 bases, with 13 bases left between them.

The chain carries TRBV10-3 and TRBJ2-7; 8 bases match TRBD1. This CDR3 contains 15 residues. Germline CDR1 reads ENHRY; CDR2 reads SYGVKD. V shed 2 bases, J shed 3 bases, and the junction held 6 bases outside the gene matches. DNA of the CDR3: TGTGCCATCAGTGAGGCTTGGACAGGGCACTACGAGCAGTACTTC. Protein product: CAISEAWTGHYEQYF.

This chain's CDR3 is CASSVGDTGDSPLHF. The CDR3 DNA reads TGTGCCAGCAGCGTAGGGGACACAGGGGACTCACCCCTCCACTTT. The chain combines TRBV11-2 with TRBJ1-6; 7 positions match TRBD1. The length of the CDR3 is 15 residues. Germline CDR1 and CDR2: SGHAT and FQNNGV. The J segment lost 10 bases and the V segment lost 5 bases, leaving 11 bases of the junction unmatched.

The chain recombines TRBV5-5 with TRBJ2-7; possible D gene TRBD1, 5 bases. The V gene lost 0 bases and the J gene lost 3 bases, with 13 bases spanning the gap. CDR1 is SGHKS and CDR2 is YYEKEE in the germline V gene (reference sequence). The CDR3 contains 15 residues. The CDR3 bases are TGTGCCAGCAGCTTGGGACAGTTATCAGTCTACGAGCAGTACTTC. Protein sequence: CASSLGQLSVYEQYF.

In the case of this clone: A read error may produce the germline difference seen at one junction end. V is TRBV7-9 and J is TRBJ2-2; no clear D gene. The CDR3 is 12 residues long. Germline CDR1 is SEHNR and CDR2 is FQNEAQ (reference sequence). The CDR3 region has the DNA TGTTCCAGCAGTTCCCAAGTTGAGGCGCTGTTTTTT. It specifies CSSSSQVEALFF.

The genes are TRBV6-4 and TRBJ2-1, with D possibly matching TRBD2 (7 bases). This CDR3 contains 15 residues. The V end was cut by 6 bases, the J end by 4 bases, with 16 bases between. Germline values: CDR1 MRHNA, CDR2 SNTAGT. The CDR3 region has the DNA TGTGCCAGCAGCCAAGGGGGAGGGCTTTACAATGAGCAGTTCTTC. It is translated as CASSQGGGLYNEQFF.

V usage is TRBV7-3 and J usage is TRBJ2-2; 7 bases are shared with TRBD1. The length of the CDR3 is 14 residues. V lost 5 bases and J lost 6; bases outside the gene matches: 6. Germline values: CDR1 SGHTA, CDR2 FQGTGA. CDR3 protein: CASSPRTGSGELFF. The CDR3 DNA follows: TGTGCCAGCAGCCCTAGGACAGGCTCCGGGGAGCTGTTTTTT.